This entry lists 5 T cell receptor beta chains sequenced from one sample in a study of neurological immune-mediated disorders (dated 2019 in TCRdb). Library prep was done by 5' RACE. Sequencing was performed on an Illumina HiSeq 2500. TCRdb trimmed the raw reads at Q25, called clones with MiXCR and kept productive beta chains. Each CDR3 protein appears once, grouped with its most common genes and DNA. This sample is represented by tens of thousands of distinct CDR3 sequences; 7% to 10% of them were singletons. Of the sample, under 2.5% falls within the top ten clones. The meaning of the sample's time point label: longitudinal time-point 3. Sequenced input: PBMCs. The receptors stem from a middle-aged woman in good health.

V gene TRBV20-1 combines with J gene TRBJ2-7, with D unresolved. Trimming pared 2 bases from V and 7 bases from J, leaving 15 bases between. The germline V gene has CDR1 DFQATT and CDR2 SNEGSKA (reference sequence). The CDR3 covers 13 residues. CDR3 sequence reads: CSARHVSAREQYF. As DNA, the CDR3 is TGCAGTGCTAGACACGTCTCAGCGAGGGAGCAGTACTTC.

This clonotype has a handful of counts. The CDR3 DNA is TGTGCCAGCCGACTAGCGGGAGAGGCGGATACGCAGTATTTT. It yields the protein CASRLAGEADTQYF. The chain employs TRBV2 and TRBJ2-3; 12 nucleotides align to TRBD2. J was trimmed by 6 bases and V by 8 bases; bases with no gene match: 6. The germline V gene has CDR1 SNHLY and CDR2 FYNNEI. The CDR3 totals 14 residues.

This clonotype has at least ten counts. The V call is TRBV5-1, the J call TRBJ2-2; D unclear. The ends were cut back, 0 bases at V and 5 bases at J, with 8 bases in the middle. Germline assignment: CDR1 SGHRS and CDR2 YFSETQ. There are 14 residues in the CDR3. The chain's CDR3 is CASSLDPGTGELFF. The DNA of the CDR3 is TGCGCCAGCAGCTTGGACCCAGGTACCGGGGAGCTGTTTTTT. Full variable domain (remainder filled in from reference TRBV5-1 and TRBJ2-2): KAGVTQTPRYLIKTRGQQVTLSCSPISGHRSVSWYQQTPGQGLQFLFEYFSETQRNKGNFPGRFSGRQFSNSRSEMNVSTLELGDSALYLCASSLDPGTGELFFGEGSRLTVL.

This clonotype showed up just a few times. The rearrangement joins TRBV30 to TRBJ1-2; TRBD1 might be the D (6 bases). This CDR3 has 16 amino acids. Germline V gene lookup returns CDR1 GTSNPN and CDR2 SVGIG (reference sequence). V was cut by 6 bases and J by 3 bases, with 23 bases left in between. CDR3: CACQPWEGETDYGYTF. CDR3 coding DNA: TGTGCCTGCCAACCCTGGGAGGGGGAAACAGACTATGGCTACACCTTC.

This clonotype was seen many times. Because the CDR3's place on the DNA is in doubt, the DNA is left out and the CDR3 is given as listed by TCRdb. The CDR3 sequence is CASSPNAVGQGSFLF. The chain employs TRBV2 and TRBJ2-2; the tabulated D call, TRBD1, remains unverified against the DNA. The CDR3 has 15 amino acids, counting both end residues. The germline V gene has CDR1 SNHLY and CDR2 FYNNEI.